This T cell receptor (beta chain) was profiled in a study of tumor and adjacent non-tumor tissue in lung cancer. Study summary: Stage I to III disease affected about nine men and roughly 5 women aged roughly 31 to 80.

Between the trimmed V and J ends, which lost 5 bases and 3 bases, there was a span of 17 bases. The CDR3 has 14 residues. From germline, CDR1 is DFQATT and CDR2 SNEGSKA (reference sequence). RNA was extracted from bulk tissue without any cell sorting. The normal lung tissue was taken more than 3 cm from the tumor edge. TCRbeta libraries were built with three rounds of nested PCR, modified from ARM-PCR. MiXCR was run by TCRdb on the multiplex PCR reads, yielding one entry per CDR3 protein. The data hold 85,000 or so distinct CDR3 sequences, with about 77% observed a single time. Worth noting for this clonotype: Antigen unknown. It may be a read error: a sequence one base away is much more abundant.

Whole-study results and caveats: Compared with tumor, normal lung showed significantly lower TCR diversity.

The chain combines TRBV20-1 with TRBJ2-7, with D perhaps matching TRBD1 or TRBD2 (5 bases each). Sequencing was done on a sample of distant non-tumor lung tissue. The TCR comes from a woman aged 50 to 65 with non-small cell lung cancer. The CDR3: CSAEPGIRGYEQYF. The CDR3, as DNA: TGCAGTGCTGAACCCGGGATTAGGGGCTACGAGCAGTACTTC.